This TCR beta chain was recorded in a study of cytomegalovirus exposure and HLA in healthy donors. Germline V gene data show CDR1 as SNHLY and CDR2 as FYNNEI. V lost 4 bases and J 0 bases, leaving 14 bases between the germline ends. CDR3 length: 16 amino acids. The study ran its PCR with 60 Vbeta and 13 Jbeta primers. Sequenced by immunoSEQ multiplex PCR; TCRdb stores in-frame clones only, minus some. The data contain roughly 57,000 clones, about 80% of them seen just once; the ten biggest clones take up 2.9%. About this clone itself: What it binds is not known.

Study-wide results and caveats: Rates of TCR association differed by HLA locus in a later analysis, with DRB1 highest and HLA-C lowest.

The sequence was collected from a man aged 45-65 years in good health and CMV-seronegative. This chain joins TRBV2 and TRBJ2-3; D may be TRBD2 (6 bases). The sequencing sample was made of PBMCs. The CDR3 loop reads CASSALLATSTDTQYF. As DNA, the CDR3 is TGTGCCAGCAGTGCTTTGCTAGCGACTAGCACAGATACGCAGTATTTT.